The entry that follows covers one T cell receptor (beta chain) sequence. The specificity of this receptor is unknown. Within one base of it there is no much larger clone, and no base qualities were kept. V gives up 5 bases and J gives up 6 bases, and the segment between their germline ends measures 13 bases. For CDR1 and CDR2, the germline V gene lists SGHTA and FQGNSA. Including the terminal cysteine and phenylalanine, the CDR3 comprises 13 residues. Only the CDR3 DNA stays, 39 bases, in frame from base 1. The sample is drawn from a study of lymphopenia after photon versus proton radiotherapy (dated by TCRdb to the late 2010s). Background for the entire study: In patients with gastrointestinal tumors who developed high-grade lymphopenia, the study compared the immunological effects of photon radiation therapy with those of proton radiation therapy. The cohort included around 22 patients with gastrointestinal tumors who developed lymphopenia after receiving either photon or proton therapy. The study was designed to characterize how the impact on the immune system differs between the two radiation modalities.

Libraries were made using the immunoSEQ multiplex PCR assay. Deep sequencing of rearranged TCR beta loci, alongside multiparametric flow cytometry, was used to profile T cell repertoires. This is the immuneACCESS table as TCRdb keeps it, with only in-frame sequences that have V and J called. A part of the clones is gone; compared with another copy, unresolved V genes explain less than half, and the rest is unexplained. The sample table shows just over 25,000 clones, and more than 80% are seen once. The top ten constitute over 4% of the sample. On the study overall, not on this receptor specifically: Among patients across the cohort who died, overall survival time showed an inverse correlation with a larger post-nadir drop in TCR diversity. After the lymphocyte count nadir, photon-treated repertoires showed oligoclonal expansion, especially of CD8+ Temra cells, which drove the drop in diversity. The survival association was assessed only in patients who died, and the authors presented better survival with proton therapy as a possibility rather than a demonstrated result. During treatment, patients who received photon therapy lost naive T cells and TCR diversity and gained effector/memory populations, whereas patients who received proton therapy remained relatively stable.

The sequence came from a man aged 30 to 45 with gastric cancer. The sequence joins TRBV7-2 to TRBJ1-1; D gene: possibly TRBD1, on 5 matching bases. Here the sequenced sample was peripheral blood, taken from a patient treated with photon-based radiotherapy. The DNA reads as follows: TGTGCCAGCAGCCCGCTGAGGGGTGCTGAAGCTTTCTTT. Protein translation: CASSPLRGAEAFF.